This is a list of T cell receptor beta chains from one sample in a study of OX40 agonist ivuxolimab in advanced cancers. The repertoire was sequenced with immunoSEQ multiplex PCR; TCRdb's copy has only in-frame clones and lacks some. The repertoire holds some 30,000 clones, approximately 86% seen once, with around 21% in the top ten. The sample consisted of CD4+ or CD8+ T cells sorted from blood, taken in a trial of the OX40 agonist ivuxolimab. The receptors originated from an adult with an advanced solid tumor such as melanoma, head and neck, liver or kidney cancer. Each CDR3 is given with its conserved first and last residue. The D gene is left open where the match is weak. Size is stated for part of the rows, as once, few or many counts, or as a class when the clone is expanded.

V	D	J	size	CDR3	DNA
TRBV6-4	.	TRBJ2-7	.	CASSDSKRGRYYEQYF	TGTGCCAGCAGTGACTCAAAAAGGGGACGGTACTACGAGCAGTACTTC
TRBV27	.	TRBJ2-3	once	CASSFSGEGRWTDTQYF	TGTGCCAGCAGTTTTTCTGGCGAGGGCAGGTGGACAGATACGCAGTATTTT
TRBV5-1	TRBD2	TRBJ2-7	.	CASQAGTKSYEQYF	TGCGCCAGTCAAGCCGGGACTAAGTCCTACGAGCAGTACTTC
TRBV27	TRBD1	TRBJ2-7	.	CASSPTGGLYEQYF	TGTGCCAGCAGTCCGACAGGGGGTCTTTACGAGCAGTACTTC
TRBV7-9	TRBD1	TRBJ1-2	.	CASSPRGGVGYGYTF	TGTGCCAGCAGCCCCAGGGGGGGTGTGGGCTATGGCTACACCTTC
TRBV9	TRBD2	TRBJ2-1	.	CASSVGGGAPYNEQFF	TGTGCCAGCAGCGTAGGCGGGGGGGCCCCCTACAATGAGCAGTTCTTC
TRBV2	.	TRBJ2-7	.	CASEGERDEQYF	TGTGCCAGCGAGGGAGAACGTGACGAGCAGTACTTC
TRBV10-2	.	TRBJ2-7	.	CASSLSYEQYF	TGCGCCAGCAGCCTATCCTACGAGCAGTACTTC
TRBV6-5	.	TRBJ1-1	.	CASSYGRETEAFF	TGTGCCAGCAGTTATGGAAGGGAAACTGAAGCTTTCTTT
TRBV19	.	TRBJ2-1	.	CASSIGGKHRGEFF	TGTGCCAGTAGTATTGGAGGGAAGCACAGGGGAGAGTTCTTC
TRBV18	TRBD2	TRBJ2-1	.	CASSPLAGDYNEQFF	TGTGCCAGCTCACCACTAGCGGGGGACTACAATGAGCAGTTCTTC
TRBV7-9	.	TRBJ2-7	.	CASSLGGGEQYF	TGTGCCAGCAGCTTAGGAGGGGGCGAGCAGTACTTC
TRBV28	.	TRBJ2-1	.	CASSSTDYNEQFF	TGTGCCAGCAGTTCTACCGACTACAATGAGCAGTTCTTC
TRBV6-6	.	TRBJ1-1	few	CASSTALNTEAFF	TGTGCCAGCAGTACCGCCCTGAACACTGAAGCTTTCTTT
TRBV28	.	TRBJ2-4	.	CASSPLFGKNIQYF	TGTGCCAGCAGCCCCCTCTTCGGCAAAAACATTCAGTACTTC
TRBV29-1	TRBD2	TRBJ2-1	.	CSVEGLAGDNEQFF	TGCAGCGTCGAAGGACTAGCGGGGGACAATGAGCAGTTCTTC
TRBV28	TRBD1	TRBJ1-3	.	CASSIPGGGNTIYF	TGTGCCAGCTCGATCCCAGGGGGGGGAAACACCATATATTTT
TRBV10-1	TRBD2	TRBJ2-5	few	CASSEWSSGSLWETQYF	TGCGCCAGCAGTGAGTGGTCTAGCGGGAGTCTTTGGGAGACCCAGTACTTC
TRBV9	TRBD2	TRBJ2-5	.	CASSAGPPGGGVGETQYF	TGTGCCAGCAGCGCTGGTCCCCCTGGCGGGGGGGTAGGAGAGACCCAGTACTTC
TRBV5-6	.	TRBJ1-1	once	CASSLGGTTEAFF	TGTGCCAGCAGCTTGGGGGGGACCACTGAAGCCTTCTTT
TRBV5-4	TRBD2	TRBJ2-2	.	CASSLEWPSGNTGELFF	TGTGCCAGCAGCTTGGAGTGGCCTAGCGGGAACACCGGGGAGCTGTTTTTT
TRBV6-1	.	TRBJ2-7	few	CASSLRDGTYEQYF	TGTGCCAGCAGCCTCCGGGACGGCACCTACGAGCAGTACTTC
TRBV6-4	.	TRBJ2-3	.	CASSDGTGGADTQYF	TGTGCCAGCAGTGATGGAACAGGAGGAGCAGATACGCAGTATTTT
TRBV9	TRBD2	TRBJ2-2	.	CASSVAKLAGGGNTGELFF	TGTGCCAGCAGCGTAGCTAAGTTAGCGGGAGGAGGGAACACCGGGGAGCTGTTTTTT
TRBV18	TRBD1	TRBJ1-4	.	CASSATGGKEKLFF	TGTGCCAGCTCAGCAACAGGGGGCAAGGAAAAACTGTTTTTT
TRBV7-2	.	TRBJ2-5	.	CASSFGVEGLTQYF	TGTGCCAGCAGCTTCGGGGTTGAGGGACTGACCCAGTACTTC
TRBV7-2	TRBD2	TRBJ2-3	.	CASSYRTSGGLFSTDTQYF	TGTGCCAGCAGCTACCGGACTAGCGGGGGCCTATTTAGCACAGATACGCAGTATTTT
TRBV11-3	.	TRBJ2-5	once	CASSLGETQYF	TGTGCCAGCAGCTTAGGGGAGACCCAGTACTTC
TRBV2	TRBD1	TRBJ1-5	.	CASSEWWTGSNQPQHF	TGTGCCAGCAGTGAATGGTGGACAGGGAGCAATCAGCCCCAGCATTTT
TRBV19	.	TRBJ1-5	.	CATLSRAWAPQHF	TGTGCCACCCTCAGTCGGGCTTGGGCGCCCCAGCATTTT
TRBV7-9	.	TRBJ2-5	.	CASSSGEKTQYF	TGTGCCAGCAGCTCCGGGGAGAAGACCCAGTACTTC
TRBV11-2	TRBD1	TRBJ1-1	.	CASRTGSITEAFF	TGTGCCAGCAGGACAGGGTCGATAACTGAAGCTTTCTTT
TRBV28	.	TRBJ1-1	.	CASSPFATGTEAFF	TGTGCCAGCAGCCCGTTCGCCACGGGGACTGAAGCTTTCTTT
TRBV11-3	.	TRBJ1-6	.	CASSLRGSYNSPLHF	TGTGCCAGCAGCTTGCGAGGGTCCTATAATTCACCCCTCCACTTT
TRBV5-6	TRBD2	TRBJ2-1	.	CASSTGRGRAYNEQFF	TGTGCCAGCAGCACTGGGAGAGGGAGGGCCTACAATGAGCAGTTCTTC